This TCR beta chain comes out of a study of blood T cell repertoires in COVID-19 (dated by TCRdb to 2020 to 2022). About the full investigation: Samples from collaborators originated in the United States, Italy and Spain and spanned both the acute and convalescent phases of COVID-19. Where available, HLA class I and class II types were obtained from metadata supplied by the sample provider rather than from assay-based typing. The samples were drawn from two sources: the first 160 participants of the ongoing ImmuneRACE study, and 1,254 subjects contributed by 6 global collaborators. The material from the prospective study consisted of cDNA or gDNA derived from T cells, B-cell-depleted T cells, or PBMCs. Deeply sampled blood TCRbeta repertoires from subjects exposed to, actively infected with, or recovered from COVID-19 were included in the dataset. Sample metadata almost always included a de-identified subject ID, COVID-19 status, age in years and sex. A freely available public database, intended as a resource for researchers studying the immune response to SARS-CoV-2, is where the repertoires were released.

The paper's findings and limits, for the study overall: How much clinical and demographic metadata was included differed by source and by participant, and the metadata was provided uncurated.

TCRbeta CDR3 regions were amplified from genomic DNA by means of the immunoSEQ Assay, a bias-controlled multiplex PCR. The study's own analysis went as follows. Nucleated cell counts per sample were estimated from amplification of reference gene primers within the assay. To quantify the absolute abundance of each unique TCRbeta CDR3 rearrangement, sequence reads were collapsed and filtered. Productive Simpson clonality was computed per sample as the square root of Simpson's diversity index over productive rearrangements. What TCRdb holds here is the immuneACCESS table cut down to in-frame rearrangements. Part of the clones is not present; checked against another copy, under half of the missing clones reflect an unresolved V gene, and the others are unexplained. V and J calls and clone size are those listed in that table; D and trimming were worked out from the DNA. In this sample the table shows 300,000 to 450,000 clones, more than 70% of which occur a single time. Around 3% of the sample is taken by the ten largest.

One collaborating source in Seattle enrolled patients while the patients were actively infected and followed the patients over time throughout the course of disease. Collaborating institutions collected whole blood in K2EDTA tubes following their own protocols. For TCRbeta analysis, collaborators shipped samples as frozen whole blood, isolated PBMCs, or DNA extracted from either of those sample types. Turning to this clone: Its target antigen remains unknown. There are no base qualities to consult, and no much larger clone falls within one base.

As encoded in the germline V gene, CDR1 is SNHLY while CDR2 is FYNNEI. A distance of 7 bases separates the germline ends of V and J, which lose 5 bases and 3 bases respectively. Including the terminal cysteine and phenylalanine, the CDR3 comprises 12 residues. The DNA shown is the 36-base CDR3, in frame from base 1. Recombination joined TRBV2 with TRBJ1-2; matching of 5 bases hints at TRBD1 as the D gene. The sequenced material came from peripheral blood. The TCR sequence derives from a woman in her twenties or thirties with COVID-19, enrolled during active disease. The CDR3 protein: CASSPGYYGYTF. The base sequence is TGTGCCAGCAGTCCAGGGTACTATGGCTACACCTTC.